The clone carrying this T cell receptor (beta chain) has a handful of counts. The antigen remains undetermined. The junction differs from germline at one of its ends, possibly a read error. The sample belongs to a study of identical twins. Germline loops: CDR1 SEHNR, CDR2 FQNEAQ (reference sequence). This CDR3 region has 12 residues. Unique molecular identifiers were present on cDNA, and template switching added a universal primer site. TCRdb fed the 5' RACE reads into MiXCR, producing one record per CDR3 protein. This table has about 890,000 distinct CDR3 sequences, around 12% appearing once. Points from the study as a whole: Models underpredicted monozygotic twin sharing of out-of-frame TCR alpha. Reduced insertions were recorded for abundant cord blood beta clonotypes, with no such pattern in memory repertoires.

Healthy Caucasians made up all donors. A further study also used this sample, focusing on yellow fever vaccine responses in identical twins.

This TCR was recovered from a woman aged 18 to 35 in good health. Sample: PBMCs. This chain joins TRBV7-9 and TRBJ2-2; D is perhaps TRBD2 (5 bases). CDR3 region: CGGLDNTGELFF. The DNA for the CDR3 is TGCGGCGGGCTGGATAACACCGGGGAGCTGTTTTTT.